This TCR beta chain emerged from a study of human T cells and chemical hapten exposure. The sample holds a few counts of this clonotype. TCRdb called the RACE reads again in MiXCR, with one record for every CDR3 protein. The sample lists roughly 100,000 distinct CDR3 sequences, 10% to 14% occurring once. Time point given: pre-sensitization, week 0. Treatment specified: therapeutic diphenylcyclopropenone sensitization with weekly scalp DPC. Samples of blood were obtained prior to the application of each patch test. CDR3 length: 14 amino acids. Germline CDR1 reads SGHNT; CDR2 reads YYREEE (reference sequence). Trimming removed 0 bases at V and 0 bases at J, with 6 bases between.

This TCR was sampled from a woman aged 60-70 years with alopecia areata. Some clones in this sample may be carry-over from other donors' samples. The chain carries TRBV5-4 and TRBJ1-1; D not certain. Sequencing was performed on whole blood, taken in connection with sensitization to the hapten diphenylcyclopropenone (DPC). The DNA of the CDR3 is TGTGCCAGCAGCTTGGCCACTTTGAACACTGAAGCTTTCTTT. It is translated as CASSLATLNTEAFF.